Listed below are T cell receptor beta chains from one sample, sequenced in a study of a mutant IDH1 vaccine in newly diagnosed glioma. The antigens for these receptors are not known. TCRdb keeps only in-frame clones here, not all; method: immunoSEQ multiplex PCR. The sample carries 30,000 to 40,000 clones, 90% recorded once. The source was PBMCs, collected from a glioma patient whose treatment included an IDH1 peptide vaccine. The receptors were sampled from a woman in her forties with glioma. The CDR3 runs from the conserved cysteine through the conserved F or W. D genes are given only for firm matches.

D	V	J	DNA	CDR3
-	TRBV9	TRBJ2-3	TGTGCCAGCAGCGGGACCCGAAGCACAGATACGCAGTATTTT	CASSGTRSTDTQYF
-	TRBV10-1	TRBJ1-1	TGCGCCAGCAGTGAGTCGTTGAACACTGAAGCTTTCTTT	CASSESLNTEAFF
-	TRBV5-6	TRBJ1-1	TGTGCCAGCAGCTTTTATAGCCGCAGTCTGAACACTGAAGCTTTCTTT	CASSFYSRSLNTEAFF
-	TRBV10-1	TRBJ2-7	TGCGCCAGCCCAACTGTCCGCCAAGACAGCTACGAGCAGTACTTC	CASPTVRQDSYEQYF
TRBD2	TRBV7-9	TRBJ2-1	TGTGCCAGCAGCCTCGGGACTAGCGGGTCCAATGAGCAGTTCTTC	CASSLGTSGSNEQFF
-	TRBV18	TRBJ1-1	TGTGCCAGCTCCCTGACAGGTCCGAACACTGAAGCTTTCTTT	CASSLTGPNTEAFF
-	TRBV2	TRBJ2-7	TGTGCCAGCAGTGAAGGGACGGCTTTTCAGCAGTACTTC	CASSEGTAFQQYF
-	TRBV5-6	TRBJ1-1	TGTGCCAGCAGCTTGGGGCTCACAGCCCGATATGAAGCTTTCTTT	CASSLGLTARYEAFF
-	TRBV6-5	TRBJ1-2	TGTGCCAGCAGCTACAGGGACGCGGGCTATGGCTACACCTTC	CASSYRDAGYGYTF
TRBD2	TRBV5-5	TRBJ2-2	TGTGCCAGCAGCTTACGACTAGCGGGAGGTTCCGGGGAGCTGTTTTTT	CASSLRLAGGSGELFF
-	TRBV2	TRBJ1-5	TGTGCCAGCAGTGGGGTCGGGGGCAATCAGCCCCAGCATTTT	CASSGVGGNQPQHF
TRBD1	TRBV6-5	TRBJ1-3	TGTGCCAGCAGTCAGGGGGCAACTGGAAACACCATATATTTT	CASSQGATGNTIYF
-	TRBV19	TRBJ1-4	TGTGCCAGTAGTTCCCTGACAGTAGGTAATGAAAAACTGTTTTTT	CASSSLTVGNEKLFF
-	TRBV6-6	TRBJ2-5	TGTGCCGGCAGCGCTAGTTCAGGAGAGACCCAGTACTTC	CAGSASSGETQYF
-	TRBV5-1	TRBJ2-7	TGCGCCAGCAGCTTGGGTGCGGAACCCCCTACCTACGAGCAGTACTTC	CASSLGAEPPTYEQYF
TRBD2	TRBV20-1	TRBJ2-1	TGCAGTGCTAGAGAGGGGGGGGAGCAGTTCTTC	CSAREGGEQFF
TRBD2	TRBV7-2	TRBJ2-2	TGTGCCAGCAGCATAAGGGTTAGCGGGGGGGCATGGAACACCGGGGAGCTGTTTTTT	CASSIRVSGGAWNTGELFF
-	TRBV7-8	TRBJ1-2	TGTGCCAGCAGCTCCCTCTACGGAGGGAACTATGGCTACACCTTC	CASSSLYGGNYGYTF
TRBD1	TRBV29-1	TRBJ2-1	TGCAGCGTCCGACAGGGTGGCAATGAGCAGTTCTTC	CSVRQGGNEQFF
TRBD2	TRBV10-3	TRBJ2-7	TGTGCCATCAGTGAGCTAGCGGGGAAATACGAGCAGTACTTC	CAISELAGKYEQYF
-	TRBV5-6	TRBJ2-7	TGTGCCAGCAATGCTGGAGCCTACGAGCAGTACTTC	CASNAGAYEQYF
-	TRBV29-1	TRBJ2-7	TGCAGCGCCCGCATGCAGGGGTCCTCCTACGAGCAGTACTTC	CSARMQGSSYEQYF
TRBD2	TRBV6-1	TRBJ2-7	TGTGCCAGCAGTGAAGCTGGACTAGCGGGAGGATACGAGCAGTACTTC	CASSEAGLAGGYEQYF
TRBD2	TRBV11-3	TRBJ2-1	TGTGCCAGCAGCTTAGATGGGCGGGGGGGCATCGATGAGCAGTTCTTC	CASSLDGRGGIDEQFF
-	TRBV9	TRBJ2-6	TGTGCCAGCAGCGTAGTCGGGGCCAACGTCCTGACTTTC	CASSVVGANVLTF
-	TRBV19	TRBJ1-4	TGTGCCAGTAGTCAGCAGACAAGAACAACTAATGAAAAACTGTTTTTT	CASSQQTRTTNEKLFF
TRBD2	TRBV10-3	TRBJ2-3	TGTGCCATCAGTGAACCGGGACTAGCGGGAGGGCCTACGCAGTATTTT	CAISEPGLAGGPTQYF
-	TRBV15	TRBJ1-2	TGTGCCACCAGCAGCGGGACGGACTATGGCTACACCTTC	CATSSGTDYGYTF
-	TRBV5-4	TRBJ1-5	TGTGCCAGCAGCCTGGGGGGCGCGGATGGCAATCAGCCCCAGCATTTT	CASSLGGADGNQPQHF
-	TRBV18	TRBJ1-1	TGTGCCAGCTCACCAAAACAGGGTAACACTGAAGCTTTCTTT	CASSPKQGNTEAFF
-	TRBV7-9	TRBJ2-3	TGTGCCAGCAGCTTAGGTAAAAGCGCAACTAGGACAGATACGCAGTATTTT	CASSLGKSATRTDTQYF
-	TRBV11-2	TRBJ2-7	TGTGCCAGCAGCCCTCCCGGCGGATTCTACGAGCAGTACTTC	CASSPPGGFYEQYF
-	TRBV2	TRBJ2-7	TGTGCCAGTACCGGAGAGACCTACGAGCAGTACTTC	CASTGETYEQYF
TRBD2	TRBV13	TRBJ2-1	TGTGCCAGCAGCTTAGAGGGACTAGCGGGGGGGCGAGCCTACAATGAGCAGTTCTTC	CASSLEGLAGGRAYNEQFF
TRBD2	TRBV7-9	TRBJ2-2	TGTGCCAGCACCATAGCGGGGGGCCACACCGGGGAGCTGTTTTTT	CASTIAGGHTGELFF
-	TRBV6-6	TRBJ1-1	TGTGCCAGCTTTTTAGGAGGGAACACTGAAGCTTTCTTT	CASFLGGNTEAFF
-	TRBV7-9	TRBJ2-7	TGTGCCAGCAGCTCGCCACGGCGGGCGCCGTCCTACGAGCAGTACTTC	CASSSPRRAPSYEQYF
-	TRBV9	TRBJ2-5	TGTGCCAGCAGCGTAGGTTTAGGGTCGGAGACCCAGTACTTC	CASSVGLGSETQYF
-	TRBV19	TRBJ1-5	TGTGCCAGTAGTGTCCGGGACAGCAATCAGCCCCAGCATTTT	CASSVRDSNQPQHF
TRBD1	TRBV5-1	TRBJ1-1	TGCGCCAGCAGCTTACCGGGACAGGGCACTGAAGCTTTCTTT	CASSLPGQGTEAFF
TRBD1	TRBV6-6	TRBJ2-7	TGTGCCAGCAGTTACCTAGGACAGGGGGCAGGGGAGCAGTACTTC	CASSYLGQGAGEQYF
-	TRBV2	TRBJ2-2	TGTGCCAGCAGGAGAACCGGGGAGCTGTTTTTT	CASRRTGELFF
-	TRBV19	TRBJ2-7	TGTGCCAGTAGTACAAGGGTAGCGGTCTCCTACGAGCAGTACTTC	CASSTRVAVSYEQYF
TRBD1	TRBV11-2	TRBJ1-2	TGTGCCAGCAGCTCTCCGGGACAGGGCCACTATGGCTACACCTTC	CASSSPGQGHYGYTF
-	TRBV2	TRBJ2-1	TGTGCCAGCAGGTACGTCCCCTACAATGAGCAGTTCTTC	CASRYVPYNEQFF
-	TRBV28	TRBJ1-4	TGTGCCAGCAGTGCAACCGAAAAACTGTTTTTT	CASSATEKLFF
-	TRBV5-1	TRBJ1-2	TGCGCCAGCAGCTTGGACACCCCCCTTGGCTACACCTTC	CASSLDTPLGYTF